These 2 T cell receptor beta chains were all obtained from the same sample, sequenced in a study of vaccination and CD4 T cells after COVID-19 (dated by TCRdb to the early 2020s). For these TCRs, the target antigens are not known. Libraries were constructed by PCR. Sequenced using an Illumina iSeq 100. TCR sequencing of DNA from cultured CD4+ T cells used the Oncomine TCR Beta short-read assay at the Johns Hopkins FTIC core. The QIAamp micro DNA kit was used to extract genomic DNA from the cultured CD4+ T cells. TCRdb passed the public sequencing reads through fastp at Q25 and MiXCR, retaining productive beta sequences. Here each entry gathers all rows of one CDR3 protein and keeps the most common genes and DNA. In all, the sample holds thousands of distinct CDR3 sequences, and around 32% of those were seen once. About 37% of the sample is held by the ten biggest clonotypes. The meaning of the sample's treatment or condition label: roughly 10-day PBMC culture with coronavirus spike peptide pools or control peptides (ViraFEST assay). CD4+ T cells from unexposed donors were collected before the COVID-19 pandemic (2011-2018).

Sequencing was carried out using CD4+ T cells from blood, cultured in vitro. The receptors stem from a human donor in good health.

The rearrangement links TRBV27 to TRBJ1-5, with 9 bases lining up with TRBD1. Germline CDR1 is MNHEY and CDR2 is SMNVEV (reference sequence). The CDR3 is 16 residues long. Trimming at V came to 6 bases and at J to 7 bases, leaving 13 bases not matched to a gene. The chain's CDR3 is CASSSWAGTGTQPQHF. DNA for the CDR3: TGTGCCAGCAGCTCCTGGGCAGGGACAGGGACGCAGCCCCAGCATTTT.

This clonotype was found a few times. The junction departs from the called germline gene at one end, perhaps through a read error. V gene TRBV20-1 combines with J gene TRBJ2-1; D is undetermined. CDR1 and CDR2 (germline): DFQATT, SNEGSKA (reference sequence). CDR3 length: 14 amino acids. The CDR3 DNA follows: TGCAGTGCTAGGCCCACGGCGGATTACAGTGAGCAGTTCTTC. This translates into CSARPTADYSEQFF.